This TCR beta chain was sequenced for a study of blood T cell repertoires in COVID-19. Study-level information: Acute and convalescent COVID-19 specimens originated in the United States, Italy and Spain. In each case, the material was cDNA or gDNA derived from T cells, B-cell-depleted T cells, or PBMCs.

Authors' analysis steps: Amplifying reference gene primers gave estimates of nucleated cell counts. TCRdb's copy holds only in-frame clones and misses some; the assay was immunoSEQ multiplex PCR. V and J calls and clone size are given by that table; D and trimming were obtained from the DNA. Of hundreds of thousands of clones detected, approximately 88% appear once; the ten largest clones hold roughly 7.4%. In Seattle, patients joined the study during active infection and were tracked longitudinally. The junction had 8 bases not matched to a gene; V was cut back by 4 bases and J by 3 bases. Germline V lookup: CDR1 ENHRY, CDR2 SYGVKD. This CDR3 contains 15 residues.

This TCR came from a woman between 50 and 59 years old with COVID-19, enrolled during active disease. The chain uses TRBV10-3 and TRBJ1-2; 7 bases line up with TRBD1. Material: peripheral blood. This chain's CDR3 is CAISARDSSDYGYTF. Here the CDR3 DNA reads TGTGCCATCAGTGCCCGGGACAGCTCGGACTATGGCTACACCTTC.